This is a list of T cell receptor beta chains from one sample in a study of cytomegalovirus exposure and HLA in healthy donors. Data came from immunoSEQ multiplex PCR; TCRdb stores just in-frame clones and leaves some out. The data contain 100,000 to 150,000 clones, almost 85% of them singletons. The sequenced material came from PBMCs. The receptors stem from a young woman in good health and CMV-seronegative. CDR3s include the opening cysteine and the closing phenylalanine or tryptophan. A D gene is named only where the DNA matches it firmly. Only part of the rows carry a size: once, few, many, or a class if the clone is expanded.

D,length,J,V,size,CDR3,DNA
-,14,TRBJ2-7,TRBV7-9,-,CASSLQDEGNEQYF,TGTGCCAGCAGCTTACAGGATGAGGGAAACGAGCAGTACTTC
-,13,TRBJ1-1,TRBV11-3,once,CASSFGGGTEAFF,TGTGCCAGCAGCTTCGGGGGTGGCACTGAAGCTTTCTTT
-,13,TRBJ1-2,TRBV7-3,few,CASSLGGSYGYTF,TGTGCCAGCAGCTTAGGAGGGTCTTATGGCTACACCTTC
TRBD2,17,TRBJ2-7,TRBV5-4,-,CASSLSRLAGEGNEQYF,TGTGCCAGCAGCTTAAGCCGACTAGCGGGAGAAGGGAACGAGCAGTACTTC
TRBD1,14,TRBJ1-1,TRBV19,-,CASSPSIGGIEAFF,TGTGCCAGTAGTCCCTCGATAGGGGGCATTGAAGCTTTCTTT
-,14,TRBJ1-2,TRBV6-5,-,CASSYSAGADGYTF,TGTGCCAGCAGTTACTCGGCAGGGGCCGATGGCTACACCTTC
-,12,TRBJ1-5,TRBV19,once,CASSRREVAQHF,TGTGCCAGTAGCCGCAGGGAGGTAGCCCAGCATTTT
TRBD1,13,TRBJ2-7,TRBV11-2,-,CASSLRTGNEQYF,TGTGCCAGCAGCCTCCGGACAGGGAACGAGCAGTACTTC
TRBD1,13,TRBJ1-5,TRBV30,-,CAWSTTGAQPQHF,TGTGCCTGGAGTACCACAGGGGCGCAGCCCCAGCATTTT
-,12,TRBJ1-2,TRBV19,-,CASQDKFYGYTF,TGTGCCAGCCAGGATAAATTTTATGGCTACACCTTC